The 15 T cell receptor beta chains listed next were all sequenced from one sample in a study of T cells in Graves' hyperthyroidism and ophthalmopathy. Amplified TCR beta CDR3 regions came from RNA transcripts. The TCR CDR3 first-round RT-PCR relied on the HTBI primer set. In TCRdb, the multiplex PCR reads were re-called with MiXCR into one record per CDR3 protein. Altogether a few hundred thousand distinct CDR3 sequences are present, roughly 50% being singletons, with the ten largest covering about 8.2%. The source material was peripheral blood or thyroid tissue (not recorded which). These receptors were obtained from a woman aged 18-29 years with Graves' hyperthyroidism.

The chain carries TRBV29-1 and TRBJ1-1; D gene uncertain. This CDR3 region has 12 residues. Germline V gene data show CDR1 as SQVTM and CDR2 as ANQGSEA. V dropped 4 bases and J dropped 6 bases, with 12 bases sitting between them. CDR3 loop: CSVVAAGSEAFF. The DNA of the CDR3 is TGCAGCGTTGTTGCGGCGGGCTCTGAAGCTTTCTTT.

This clonotype was detected a few times. The chain uses TRBV20-1 and TRBJ2-5, with D possibly called TRBD1 or TRBD2 (7 bases each). The CDR3 is 17 amino acids. V lost 1 base and J lost 4, with 22 bases in between. CDR1 is DFQATT and CDR2 is SNEGSKA in the germline V gene (reference sequence). CDR3 sequence reads: CSARVGRGRAGRETQYF. CDR3 nucleotides: TGCAGTGCTAGAGTTGGCAGGGGGAGGGCGGGAAGAGAGACCCAGTACTTC.

The chain has TRBV2 and TRBJ2-7, with D possibly TRBD1 on 5 matching bases. The CDR3 has 14 residues. Between the trimmed V and J ends, which lost 6 bases and 7 bases, there was a span of 19 bases. Germline CDR1 reads SNHLY; CDR2 reads FYNNEI. The CDR3 region has the DNA TGTGCCAGCAGCCCGGACACCGACCGAAGGGAGCAGTACTTC. Its translation: CASSPDTDRREQYF.

V gene TRBV10-3 combines with J gene TRBJ2-5; tentative D call: TRBD1 (6 bases). The CDR3 is made up of 14 amino acids. Germline CDR1 reads ENHRY; CDR2 reads SYGVKD. The V and J ends lost 10 bases and 3 bases respectively, with 18 bases between them. Here the CDR3 DNA reads TGTGCCAGCACGGGACCAAAGGGGGAAGAGACCCAGTACTTC. Protein: CASTGPKGEETQYF.

The table lists this clonotype with many counts. V gene TRBV25-1 combines with J gene TRBJ2-7; a possible D gene is TRBD2 (7 bases). This CDR3 comprises 13 residues. Per germline, CDR1 MGHDK and CDR2 SYGVNS. Trimming removed 3 bases from V and 7 bases from J, with 13 bases in between. The CDR3 DNA sequence: TGTGCCAGCAGTGAGGCGGGGGCAAAAGAGCAGTACTTC. It codes for CASSEAGAKEQYF.

The chain employs TRBV7-2 and TRBJ1-1; no definite D call. The length of the CDR3 is 13 residues. V was trimmed by 2 bases and J by 8 bases, leaving 12 bases between them. Germline V CDR1 and CDR2: SGHTA, FQGNSA. CDR3 bases: TGTGCCAGCAGCTTAACGGGAGTCAACGAAGCTTTCTTT. Amino acid sequence: CASSLTGVNEAFF.

There are a few counts of this clonotype. The chain recombines TRBV14 with TRBJ1-1; possibly TRBD1 for D (5 bases). V lost 0 bases to trimming and J lost 10 bases, with 12 bases between them. This CDR3 has 13 residues. Per the germline V gene, CDR1 is SGHDN and CDR2 is FVKESK. The CDR3 DNA is TGTGCCAGCAGCCAAGATGGGACTGCCATAGCTTTCTTT. As protein: CASSQDGTAIAFF.

For this clonotype: A read error is possible here, since a much larger clone lies one base away. The chain's CDR3 is CANSPDRINQPQHF. DNA for the CDR3: TGTGCCAACAGTCCTGACAGGATTAATCAGCCCCAGCATTTT. V and J are TRBV2 and TRBJ1-5; TRBD1 is a possible D gene (6 bases). Germline lookup yields CDR1 SNHLY and CDR2 FYNNEI. The CDR3 sequence is 14 residues long. Filled out from reference TRBV2 and TRBJ1-5, the complete variable domain reads EPEVTQTPSHQVTQMGQEVILRCVPISNHLYFYWYRQILGQKVEFLVSFYNNEISEKSEIFDDQFSVERPDGSNFTLKIRSTKLEDSAMYFCANSPDRINQPQHFGDGTRLSIL.

The chain is built from TRBV29-1 and TRBJ1-5; TRBD2 matches at 7 bases. The J call may be faulty, since TRBJ2-3 better matches the DNA end. CDR1 is SQVTM, CDR2 ANQGSEA, per germline. The CDR3 is 12 residues long. The CDR3: CSARRGTDTQYF. DNA for the CDR3: TGCAGCGCTCGGCGGGGGACAGATACGCAGTATTTT.

The chain recombines TRBV5-1 with TRBJ2-2; no clear D gene. V was cut by 4 bases and J by 5 bases, with 9 bases left in between. The CDR3 is 13 amino acids. Per the germline V gene, CDR1 is SGHRS and CDR2 is YFSETQ. The CDR3 here is CASSVTLTGELFF. CDR3 coding DNA: TGCGCCAGCAGCGTGACATTGACCGGGGAGCTGTTTTTT.

V usage is TRBV6-5 and J usage is TRBJ2-2; D unresolved. In germline, CDR1 is MNHEY, CDR2 SVGAGI. Trimming removed 6 bases from V and 3 bases from J, with 11 bases in between. The CDR3 runs 14 residues. Written as DNA, the CDR3 is TGTGCCAGCAGAATGGCTACATACACCGGGGAGCTGTTTTTT. This codes for CASRMATYTGELFF.

This clonotype was recorded a few times. The chain uses TRBV7-9 and TRBJ1-2; no reliable D call. CDR1 SEHNR and CDR2 FQNEAQ come from the germline V gene (reference sequence). The CDR3 has 14 amino acids. Trimming took off 4 bases at V and 8 bases at J, with 17 bases between the two ends. In nucleotides, the CDR3 is TGTGCCAGCAGCTGGGATCTGTCGGCGGGCGGCTACACCTTC. Translated: CASSWDLSAGGYTF. Using reference TRBV7-9 and TRBJ1-2 for the parts outside the CDR3, the full variable domain is DTGVSQNPRHKITKRGQNVTFRCDPISEHNRLYWYRQTLGQGPEFLTYFQNEAQLEKSRLLSDRFSAERPKGSFSTLEIQRTEQGDSAMYLCASSWDLSAGGYTFGSGTRLTVV.

J is TRBJ1-6 and V is TRBV2; TRBD1 matches at 8 bases. There are 15 residues in the CDR3. V dropped 6 bases and J dropped 8; count of bases not matched to a gene: 9. Germline-derived CDR1 and CDR2 are SNHLY and FYNNEI. CDR3 protein: CASSPRQGSHSPLHF. In DNA form, the CDR3 reads TGTGCCAGCAGCCCCCGACAGGGGAGTCATTCACCCCTCCACTTT.

V gene TRBV9 combines with J gene TRBJ1-2; 7 positions agree with TRBD1. From germline, CDR1 is SGDLS and CDR2 YYNGEE. The V and J ends lost 3 bases and 2 bases, in that order; junction bases with no gene match: 7. This CDR3 comprises 15 residues. CDR3: CASSAGQARNYGYTF. CDR3 nucleotide sequence: TGTGCCAGCAGCGCCGGACAGGCGCGGAACTATGGCTACACCTTC. The entire variable domain, with the rest obtained from reference TRBV9 and TRBJ1-2, is as follows: DSGVTQTPKHLITATGQRVTLRCSPRSGDLSVYWYQQSLDQGLQFLIQYYNGEERAKGNILERFSAQQFPDLHSELNLSSLELGDSALYFCASSAGQARNYGYTFGSGTRLTVV.

This sequence joins TRBV6-5 and TRBJ2-7; D is ambiguous. Between the trimmed V and J ends, which lost 1 base and 1 base, there was a span of 8 bases. The germline V gene has CDR1 MNHEY and CDR2 SVGAGI. This CDR3 is 14 amino acids long. CDR3 sequence (DNA): TGTGCCAGCAGTTACTTGGACGGATCCTACGAGCAGTACTTC. As protein: CASSYLDGSYEQYF.